This is a list of T cell receptor beta chains from one sample in a study of T-cell memory formation after mild COVID-19. One entry per CDR3 protein, called by TCRdb with MiXCR from the 5' RACE reads. The sample holds about 340,000 distinct CDR3 sequences, 13% to 15% seen once. The source material was PBMCs or a T cell subset sorted from them (not recorded which). These receptors originate from a man younger than 30 who had mild COVID-19 (a few samples of this study predate the infection). Cell type and time point are not known. CDR3s include the opening cysteine and the closing phenylalanine or tryptophan. The order of the fields is CDR3 DNA, CDR3 protein, clone size, D gene, CDR3 length, V gene, J gene. D genes are given only for firm matches. Clone sizes are given selectively: once, few, many, or a class where the clone is expanded.

CDR3nt: TGTGCCAGCAGCTTAGATGGGACTAGCGGGAGCACAGATACGCAGTATTTT
CDR3aa: CASSLDGTSGSTDTQYF
abundance: NA
d_gene: TRBD2
len: 17
v_gene: TRBV7-8
j_gene: TRBJ2-3

CDR3nt: TGTGCCAGCAGCCCCTCCGAGGGCGCCCAAAACATTCAGTACTTC
CDR3aa: CASSPSEGAQNIQYF
abundance: many
d_gene: NA
len: 15
v_gene: TRBV7-2
j_gene: TRBJ2-4

CDR3nt: TGTGCCAGCAGCTTAGAGGGCCCGAGGGCCACTGAAGCTTTCTTT
CDR3aa: CASSLEGPRATEAFF
abundance: NA
d_gene: NA
len: 15
v_gene: TRBV11-1
j_gene: TRBJ1-1

CDR3nt: TGTGCCAGCAGCTTATGGTCCAGGGAAGGCTATGGCTACACCTTC
CDR3aa: CASSLWSREGYGYTF
abundance: few
d_gene: NA
len: 15
v_gene: TRBV11-2
j_gene: TRBJ1-2

CDR3nt: TGTGCCAGCAGTGAAGCGCTTAGGGTTGGCTACACCTTC
CDR3aa: CASSEALRVGYTF
abundance: NA
d_gene: NA
len: 13
v_gene: TRBV2
j_gene: TRBJ1-2

CDR3nt: TGTGCCAGCAGCACCTCCGGGGCTCAAGAGACCCAGTACTTC
CDR3aa: CASSTSGAQETQYF
abundance: many
d_gene: NA
len: 14
v_gene: TRBV3-1
j_gene: TRBJ2-5

CDR3nt: TGTGCCAGCAGCCATTACACCTATAGCGGTAAAGGGGGGAGCACAGATACGCAGTATTTT
CDR3aa: CASSHYTYSGKGGSTDTQYF
abundance: many
d_gene: NA
len: 20
v_gene: TRBV3-1
j_gene: TRBJ2-3

CDR3nt: TGTGCAAGCGCGGTTTACGGTTCCTACAATGAGCAGTTCTTC
CDR3aa: CASAVYGSYNEQFF
abundance: NA
d_gene: NA
len: 14
v_gene: TRBV7-2
j_gene: TRBJ2-1

CDR3nt: TGTGCCAGCAGTGAAAGGGACAGGGTTCATAGTGGGGCCAACGTCCTGACTTTC
CDR3aa: CASSERDRVHSGANVLTF
abundance: many
d_gene: TRBD1
len: 18
v_gene: TRBV6-1
j_gene: TRBJ2-6

CDR3nt: TGTGCCAGCAGCCCCCGGGCAGGGGCTGAAGCTTTCTTT
CDR3aa: CASSPRAGAEAFF
abundance: NA
d_gene: NA
len: 13
v_gene: TRBV7-2
j_gene: TRBJ1-1

CDR3nt: TGTGCCAGCAGCCCGGGGGGGACGAATGAGCAGTTCTTC
CDR3aa: CASSPGGTNEQFF
abundance: NA
d_gene: TRBD2
len: 13
v_gene: TRBV7-3
j_gene: TRBJ2-1

CDR3nt: TGCGCCAGCAGCATGCAACCCGGGACAGGGGGAGATACGCAGTATTTT
CDR3aa: CASSMQPGTGGDTQYF
abundance: NA
d_gene: TRBD1
len: 16
v_gene: TRBV5-1
j_gene: TRBJ2-3

CDR3nt: TGTGCCAATACGAGGCCGTCGAGCACTGAAGCTTTCTTT
CDR3aa: CANTRPSSTEAFF
abundance: NA
d_gene: NA
len: 13
v_gene: TRBV7-9
j_gene: TRBJ1-1

CDR3nt: TGTGCCAGCAGCCCCCTTGGCGGGCCCTATAACTATGGCTACACCTTC
CDR3aa: CASSPLGGPYNYGYTF
abundance: few
d_gene: NA
len: 16
v_gene: TRBV7-2
j_gene: TRBJ1-2

CDR3nt: TGTGCCAGCAGCCAAGATCAAGGGGACTACACTCCCTACGAGCAGTACTTC
CDR3aa: CASSQDQGDYTPYEQYF
abundance: NA
d_gene: TRBD2
len: 17
v_gene: TRBV4-2
j_gene: TRBJ2-7

CDR3nt: TGCGCCAGCAGCCAGCGGACAGGGACCCGCTATGGCTACACCTTC
CDR3aa: CASSQRTGTRYGYTF
abundance: NA
d_gene: TRBD1
len: 15
v_gene: TRBV4-1
j_gene: TRBJ1-2

CDR3nt: TGTGCCAGCAGCGAGAACACCGGGGAGCTGTTTTTT
CDR3aa: CASSENTGELFF
abundance: NA
d_gene: NA
len: 12
v_gene: TRBV9
j_gene: TRBJ2-2

CDR3nt: TGTGCCAGCAGACCGGCCGGGAACCACGCAGGGGAGCTGTTTTTT
CDR3aa: CASRPAGNHAGELFF
abundance: few
d_gene: NA
len: 15
v_gene: TRBV7-8
j_gene: TRBJ2-2

CDR3nt: TGTGCCTGGGAGAATAGCGGGGGCTTTTACGAGCAGTACTTC
CDR3aa: CAWENSGGFYEQYF
abundance: NA
d_gene: TRBD2
len: 14
v_gene: TRBV30
j_gene: TRBJ2-7

CDR3nt: TGTGCCAGCAGTTATGGTGCTTTTACACCCATCCACTTT
CDR3aa: CASSYGAFTPIHF
abundance: NA
d_gene: NA
len: 13
v_gene: TRBV12-3/TRBV12-4
j_gene: TRBJ1-6

CDR3nt: TGCAGCGTTGGGGGACTAGCCTCCTACAATGAGCAGTTCTTC
CDR3aa: CSVGGLASYNEQFF
abundance: many
d_gene: TRBD2
len: 14
v_gene: TRBV29-1
j_gene: TRBJ2-1

CDR3nt: TGTGCCAGCAGCGCCAACAGGAACGAGCAGTACTTC
CDR3aa: CASSANRNEQYF
abundance: NA
d_gene: NA
len: 12
v_gene: TRBV6-1
j_gene: TRBJ2-7

CDR3nt: TGTGCCAGCAGGAGGGTAGGGCTCACTGAAGCTTTCTTT
CDR3aa: CASRRVGLTEAFF
abundance: NA
d_gene: NA
len: 13
v_gene: TRBV7-2
j_gene: TRBJ1-1

CDR3nt: TGCGCCAGCAGCCCCCGTGGGAGGGACTATGGCTACACCTTC
CDR3aa: CASSPRGRDYGYTF
abundance: many
d_gene: NA
len: 14
v_gene: TRBV5-1
j_gene: TRBJ1-2

CDR3nt: TGTGCCAGCAGTTACAGTGCGGAGAGGGAAGCTTTCTTT
CDR3aa: CASSYSAEREAFF
abundance: NA
d_gene: NA
len: 13
v_gene: TRBV6-5
j_gene: TRBJ1-1

CDR3nt: TGTGCCAGCAGCCCGGGACGGGACCAAGAGACCCAGTACTTC
CDR3aa: CASSPGRDQETQYF
abundance: many
d_gene: NA
len: 14
v_gene: TRBV7-9
j_gene: TRBJ2-5

CDR3nt: TGCGCCAGCGTGACCTTGAACGAGCAGTACTTC
CDR3aa: CASVTLNEQYF
abundance: few
d_gene: NA
len: 11
v_gene: TRBV4-3
j_gene: TRBJ2-7

CDR3nt: TGCGCCAGCAGCCAAGGGACAGGGGTTTATGAGCAGTTCTTC
CDR3aa: CASSQGTGVYEQFF
abundance: once
d_gene: TRBD1
len: 14
v_gene: TRBV4-3
j_gene: TRBJ2-1